This T cell receptor (beta chain) was profiled in a study of T cells in Graves' hyperthyroidism and ophthalmopathy. Study as a whole: Peripheral blood sampling occurred at initial diagnosis, before any treatment.

Study outcomes and limitations: A model using 13 V-J features told ophthalmopathy apart from stable hyperthyroidism. Most thyroid clonotypes with frequency above 0.001 were detected in blood.

This clonotype was seen many times. Antigen: not known. The investigators amplified TCR beta CDR3 regions from RNA transcripts. A set of HTBI primers served as the primers for a first-round RT-PCR of the TCR CDR3. TCRdb recomputed calls from the multiplex PCR reads with MiXCR, one row per CDR3 protein. The sample records around 700,000 distinct CDR3 sequences, roughly a sixth being singletons. The diagnoses drew upon clinical symptoms, serum thyroxine and TRAb, thyroid ultrasound and orbital computed tomography. Trimming took 6 bases from V and 8 from J, leaving 17 bases between them. The CDR3 spans 14 residues. Germline V gene data show CDR1 as MNHEY and CDR2 as SMNVEV (reference sequence).

This chain uses TRBV27 with TRBJ2-1, with D maybe TRBD2 (5 bases). The source of this sequence is a woman between 50 and 59 years old with Graves' hyperthyroidism that later progressed to Graves' ophthalmopathy. Sequenced material: blood. The CDR3 coding sequence is TGTGCCAGCAGAACCCGACGGGGATACGATGAGCAGTTCTTC. The encoded protein is CASRTRRGYDEQFF.